Below, 6 T cell receptor beta chains from the same sample are listed, as sequenced in a study of CD8 T cells in Susac syndrome. RNA in amounts of roughly 0.45 to 1 ug was reverse transcribed with random hexamers. MiXCR was run by TCRdb on the immunoSEQ multiplex PCR reads, yielding one entry per CDR3 protein. This table holds 90,000 or so distinct CDR3 sequences, just under 95% found once. The sequencing input was CD8+ T cells from PBMCs. These receptors originate from a human donor in good health.

This rearrangement joins TRBV29-1 to TRBJ1-2; 9 nucleotides align to TRBD1. The CDR3 runs 14 residues. Germline CDR1 is SQVTM and CDR2 is ANQGSEA. With 6 bases clipped from V and 4 bases from J, the junction kept 9 bases outside the gene matches. The CDR3 reads CSVWDRARFYGYTF. The DNA for the CDR3 is TGCAGCGTCTGGGACAGGGCCCGCTTCTATGGCTACACCTTC.

The rearrangement joins TRBV6-6 to TRBJ1-5; 7 bases match TRBD1. With V trimmed by 6 bases and J by 3 bases, 5 bases remained unmatched. CDR3 length: 14 residues. Germline CDR1 and CDR2: MNHNY and SVGAGI (reference sequence). The chain's CDR3 is CASRLGQINQPQHF. CDR3 nucleotides: TGTGCCAGCAGATTGGGACAGATCAATCAGCCCCAGCATTTT.

The CDR3 DNA reads TGTGCCAGCAAAGGAAAGATCCAGGAAGCTAACTATGGCTACACCTTC. It is translated as CASKGKIQEANYGYTF. The chain links TRBV25-1 to TRBJ1-2, with D unclear. Trimming took 7 bases from V and 0 from J, leaving 18 bases between them. Germline V lookup: CDR1 MGHDK, CDR2 SYGVNS. CDR3 length: 16 residues.

The V and J genes are TRBV29-1 and TRBJ1-2; D unclear. The CDR3 runs to 13 residues. V shed 5 bases and J shed 2 bases, with 12 bases lying between them. Germline V CDR1 and CDR2: SQVTM, ANQGSEA. CDR3 sequence: CSVLLAQNYGYTF. CDR3 in DNA: TGCAGCGTTCTTTTAGCGCAGAACTATGGCTACACCTTC.

The chain employs TRBV9 and TRBJ2-2, with D possibly called TRBD1 or TRBD2 (5 bases each). The CDR3 runs to 13 residues. V dropped 3 bases and J dropped 4 bases, with 7 bases sitting between them. Germline lookup yields CDR1 SGDLS and CDR2 YYNGEE. The CDR3 loop reads CASSGGATGELFF. Here the CDR3 DNA reads TGTGCCAGCAGCGGAGGGGCCACCGGGGAGCTGTTTTTT.

The gene calls are TRBV12-3 or TRBV12-4 and TRBJ2-3, with 7 bases fitting TRBD2. V trimming: 6 bases; J trimming: 6 bases; junction bases outside the gene matches: 9. The CDR3 loop spans 14 amino acids. The CDR3 region has the DNA TGTGCCAGCAGCAGACTAGCCTTTATGGATACGCAGTATTTT. Its protein product is CASSRLAFMDTQYF.